This T cell receptor (beta chain) was captured by sequencing in a study of blood T cell repertoires in COVID-19. Study-wide background: The cDNA or gDNA used as material had been derived from T cells, B-cell-depleted T cells, or PBMCs.

Original handling: Using reference gene primer amplification, nucleated cell counts were estimated. Some clones are missing from TCRdb's copy, which holds only in-frame ones; the method was immunoSEQ multiplex PCR. V, J and clone size derive from that table, while D and trimming were established from the DNA sequence. The table includes approximately 250,000 clones, more than 85% detected once. V lost 7 bases and J 1 base, leaving 13 bases between the germline ends. CDR3 length: 14 residues. The germline CDR1 and CDR2 sequences are GTSNPN and SVGIG (reference sequence). The rearrangement joins TRBV30 to TRBJ1-4; D remains unclear. The sequencing sample was made of peripheral blood. The receptor's source is a woman aged 55-69 years with COVID-19, enrolled during active disease. The CDR3, as DNA: TGTGCCTTCCGGGCGGGCGGAACTAATGAAAAACTGTTTTTT. It translates to CAFRAGGTNEKLFF.